The next 18 T cell receptor beta chains were all read from a single sample in a study of T cell changes during pregnancy in multiple sclerosis. Produced via immunoSEQ multiplex PCR; TCRdb's table is partial and in-frame only. This table has fewer than 30,000 clones, approximately 94% appearing once. This sample comprised CD8+ T cells from peripheral blood mononuclear cells, obtained before pregnancy. These receptors were collected from a female donor with multiple sclerosis, enrolled in a pregnancy study.

This chain joins TRBV4-1 and TRBJ2-7; a weak D match, TRBD1 (5 bases). Trimming took off 4 bases at V and 5 bases at J, with 18 bases between the two ends. The length of the CDR3 is 15 residues. CDR1 is MGHRA, CDR2 YSYEKL, per germline. CDR3 coding DNA: TGCGCCAGCAGCCCTTCAGACAGCGCGTCCCACGAGCAGTACTTC. Protein sequence: CASSPSDSASHEQYF.

The gene calls are TRBV7-2 and TRBJ2-7; D possibly corresponds to TRBD1 (6 bases). The V end was cut by 2 bases, the J end by 2 bases, with 16 bases between. Per germline, CDR1 SGHTA and CDR2 FQGNSA. The CDR3 has 16 amino acids. The chain's CDR3 is CASSLKGQGTTYEQYF. DNA for the CDR3: TGTGCCAGCAGCTTAAAGGGGCAGGGGACGACCTACGAGCAGTACTTC.

The chain employs TRBV19 and TRBJ2-2; D gene unclear. The CDR3 loop spans 14 amino acids. Trimming removed 3 bases at V and 5 bases at J, with 10 bases between. Germline CDR1 LNHDA, CDR2 SQIVND (reference sequence). CDR3: CASSIFLMTGELFF. The CDR3 DNA reads as TGTGCCAGTAGTATTTTCCTTATGACCGGGGAGCTGTTTTTT.

The CDR3 region is CASRGGYYNEQFF. CDR3 coding DNA: TGTGCCAGCAGGGGGGGTTACTACAATGAGCAGTTCTTC. The chain uses TRBV27 and TRBJ2-1, with D perhaps matching TRBD2 (6 bases). The CDR3 is made up of 13 amino acids. Germline V gene data show CDR1 as MNHEY and CDR2 as SMNVEV (reference sequence). The germline V and J ends were trimmed by 6 bases and 3 bases, with 9 bases remaining between them.

The V and J genes are TRBV19 and TRBJ1-5; 10 nucleotides agree with TRBD1. With 6 bases clipped from V and 4 bases from J, the junction kept 6 bases outside the gene matches. This CDR3 has 15 residues. Germline V gives CDR1 LNHDA, CDR2 SQIVND (reference sequence). This CDR3 reads CASSGVGQGNQPQHF. The CDR3 coding sequence is TGTGCCAGTAGCGGGGTGGGACAGGGGAATCAGCCCCAGCATTTT.

This clone was observed once. V gene TRBV6-5 combines with J gene TRBJ2-7; 9 bases fit TRBD2. Germline lookup yields CDR1 MNHEY and CDR2 SVGAGI. The CDR3 consists of 13 residues. V gave up 8 bases and J gave up 6 bases; unmatched junction bases: 8. The CDR3 is CASGPGLAGEQYF. The CDR3 coding sequence is TGTGCCAGCGGACCGGGACTAGCAGGCGAGCAGTACTTC.

The V and J genes are TRBV7-9 and TRBJ2-1, with 11 bases matching TRBD2. The J segment lost 0 bases and the V segment lost 6 bases, leaving 4 bases of the junction unmatched. This CDR3 region has 16 residues. CDR1 is SEHNR, CDR2 FQNEAQ, per germline (reference sequence). DNA for the CDR3: TGTGCCAGCAGTCCCACTAGCGGGAGCTCCTACAATGAGCAGTTCTTC. It codes for CASSPTSGSSYNEQFF.

A single count supports this clone. The chain combines TRBV7-8 with TRBJ2-7; TRBD2 aligns across 8 bases. CDR1 and CDR2 from the germline V gene are SGHVS and FQNEAQ. With V trimmed by 5 bases and J by 2 bases, 11 bases remained unmatched. This CDR3 is 16 amino acids long. CDR3 loop: CASSPFSGTRAYEQYF. The CDR3 DNA is TGTGCCAGCAGCCCCTTCTCCGGGACTAGGGCCTACGAGCAGTACTTC.

The chain links TRBV6-4 to TRBJ1-5; perhaps TRBD1 as D (6 bases). The CDR3 runs to 13 residues. Per the germline V gene, CDR1 is MRHNA and CDR2 is SNTAGT. V dropped 6 bases and J dropped 2 bases, with 8 bases sitting between them. DNA of the CDR3: TGTGCCAGCAGCCCAGGGGGCAATCAGCCCCAGCATTTT. This gives the protein CASSPGGNQPQHF.

This rearrangement joins TRBV9 to TRBJ2-7; possible D gene TRBD2, 6 bases. Germline lookup yields CDR1 SGDLS and CDR2 YYNGEE. V gave up 4 bases and J gave up 0 bases, with 17 bases separating them. This CDR3 region has 16 residues. The CDR3 region has the DNA TGTGCCAGCAGCCCGGGGCGGGGTGAAAGCTCCTACGAGCAGTACTTC. This gives the protein CASSPGRGESSYEQYF.

This clone was observed a single time. The V call is TRBV9, the J call TRBJ2-7, with 7 bases that match TRBD1. The CDR3 spans 14 residues. Per germline, CDR1 SGDLS and CDR2 YYNGEE. V was clipped by 3 bases and J by 3 bases; unmatched bases: 6. The CDR3 loop reads CASSGRDSDYEQYF. As DNA, the CDR3 is TGTGCCAGCAGCGGCCGGGACAGCGACTACGAGCAGTACTTC. Filled out from reference TRBV9 and TRBJ2-7, the complete variable domain reads DSGVTQTPKHLITATGQRVTLRCSPRSGDLSVYWYQQSLDQGLQFLIQYYNGEERAKGNILERFSAQQFPDLHSELNLSSLELGDSALYFCASSGRDSDYEQYFGPGTRLTVT.

Points on this clone: The same CDR3 also results from other DNA sequences found in this sample. The rearrangement links TRBV4-3 to TRBJ2-7, with TRBD1 as a possible D gene (5 bases). The CDR3 extends over 14 amino acids. With 0 bases removed from V and 5 bases from J, the gap between germline ends came to 11 bases. Germline-derived CDR1 and CDR2 are LGHNA and YSLEER. This CDR3 is CASSQDRQGHEQYF. CDR3 DNA sequence: TGCGCCAGCAGCCAAGACCGGCAGGGCCACGAGCAGTACTTC.

The V call is TRBV19, the J call TRBJ1-4, with 10 bases matching TRBD1. Germline V gives CDR1 LNHDA, CDR2 SQIVND (reference sequence). V was pared by 5 bases and J by 5 bases, with 5 bases of the junction left unmatched. The CDR3 consists of 15 residues. Here the CDR3 DNA reads TGTGCCAGTAGTCCCTGGACAGGGGGGAATGAAAAACTGTTTTTT. Translated, it gives CASSPWTGGNEKLFF.

This chain links TRBV6-5 with TRBJ1-2; D possibly corresponds to TRBD1 (5 bases). The CDR3 is 13 residues long. The V end lost 5 bases, the J end lost 3 bases, and 10 bases lay between the germline ends. Germline V gene sequence: CDR1 MNHEY, CDR2 SVGAGI. Here the CDR3 reads CASSAGWDYGYTF. CDR3 in DNA: TGTGCCAGCAGTGCAGGGTGGGACTATGGCTACACCTTC.

The rearrangement uses TRBV2 and TRBJ1-2; maybe TRBD1 (6 bases). V lost 7 bases to trimming and J lost 8 bases, with 17 bases between them. Germline V lookup: CDR1 SNHLY, CDR2 FYNNEI. This CDR3 is built from 13 residues. The CDR3 protein is CASKGDPARGYTF. DNA for the CDR3: TGTGCCAGCAAGGGGGACCCGGCGAGGGGCTACACCTTC.

This clone came up a few times. This chain joins TRBV6-5 and TRBJ2-3; D not certain. The CDR3 is made up of 13 amino acids. V shed 5 bases and J shed 5 bases, with 11 bases lying between them. The germline CDR1 and CDR2 sequences are MNHEY and SVGAGI. In DNA, the CDR3 is TGTGCCAGCAGTACCGGAGAGAAAGATACGCAGTATTTT. It encodes CASSTGEKDTQYF.

V is TRBV10-1 and J is TRBJ1-5; TRBD1 matches at 10 bases. Germline V lookup: CDR1 WNHNN, CDR2 SYGVQD (reference sequence). V shed 6 bases and J 1 base; nucleotides not matched to a gene: 21. The CDR3 extends over 21 amino acids. This CDR3 is CASRLEIPRRQGALSNQPQHF. In DNA form, the CDR3 reads TGCGCCAGCAGGTTGGAGATCCCTAGGAGACAGGGGGCGTTAAGCAATCAGCCCCAGCATTTT.

For the CDR3, the DNA is TGTGCCAGTAGTATTCCAGGGACTGAAGCTTTCTTT. It translates to CASSIPGTEAFF. The chain recombines TRBV19 with TRBJ1-1; D is perhaps TRBD1 (5 bases). CDR3 size: 12 residues. The V end was cut by 3 bases, the J end by 5 bases, with 7 bases between. CDR1 is LNHDA and CDR2 is SQIVND in the germline V gene (reference sequence).